This TCR beta chain emerged from a study of blood T cell repertoires in COVID-19. About the study: Acute-phase and convalescent COVID-19 samples originated in the United States, Italy and Spain.

Measured with immunoSEQ multiplex PCR; TCRdb has only the in-frame clones, and not every one. The sample carries 250,000 to 300,000 clones, approximately 81% recorded once. This CDR3 is built from 15 residues. CDR1 and CDR2 from the germline V gene are SGHRS and YFSETQ. Trimming cost V 0 bases and J 6 bases; bases outside gene matches: 7. This receptor was obtained from a man aged 60 to 75 with acute or convalescent COVID-19. The sample was peripheral blood. This chain uses TRBV5-1 with TRBJ2-7; TRBD2 matches at 9 bases. DNA of the CDR3: TGCGCCAGCAGCTTGGGGGCCGGGACTAGCCTCGAGCAGTACTTC. Translated, it gives CASSLGAGTSLEQYF.